The T cell receptor beta chain under discussion was sequenced for a study of blood T cell repertoires in COVID-19. For the study at large: The origin of the acute and convalescent COVID-19 samples was the United States, Italy and Spain. T cells, B-cell-depleted T cells, or PBMCs provided the cDNA or gDNA that served as material.

Per the study methods: For nucleated cells, counts were estimated from reference gene primer amplification. Clones were read by immunoSEQ multiplex PCR, and TCRdb kept only the in-frame ones, dropping some. The V and J calls and clone size were taken over from that table, and D and trimming were inferred from the DNA. The sample includes approximately 75,000 clones, about 83% of them seen just once. V lost 8 bases and J lost 3, with 10 bases in between. Germline-derived CDR1 and CDR2 are MDHEN and SYDVKM. CDR3 length equals 12 residues. Sequenced: peripheral blood. This receptor was taken from a man aged 30 to 45 with COVID-19, enrolled during active disease. The V gene is TRBV28, the J gene TRBJ2-5; tentatively, D is TRBD2 (6 bases). The CDR3 region is CASGGREETQYF. In DNA, the CDR3 is TGTGCCAGCGGGGGGAGAGAAGAGACCCAGTACTTC.